This T cell receptor (beta chain) emerged from a study of CD8 T cells in ankylosing spondylitis. Study findings and constraints: Disease-associated clones were reportedly significantly overrepresented in matched ankylosing spondylitis synovial fluid. Ankylosing spondylitis blood seemed to carry a telltale TCR beta motif made of eight or nine highly homologous variants. Disease-linked clones bore a CD8+ phenotype, appearing relatively rarely in peripheral blood.

5'-RACE, quantitative and with molecular barcodes, yielded the TCR beta libraries. In TCRdb, the 5' RACE reads were re-called with MiXCR into one record per CDR3 protein. The sample has about 140,000 distinct CDR3 sequences, roughly 8.3% seen once. This CDR3 has 17 amino acids. The germline V gene has CDR1 SGHRS and CDR2 YFSETQ. Trimming cost V 1 base and J 7 bases; bases outside gene matches: 11. The sample holds a few counts of this clonotype. Its antigen is not known. The clonotype was recovered from a male donor with ankylosing spondylitis. Material: synovial fluid, either unsorted or a sorted T cell fraction (not recorded which). The rearrangement joins TRBV5-1 to TRBJ2-2; TRBD1 matches 9 bases. The CDR3 DNA follows: TGCGCCAGCAGCTTGTTCGCACAGGGGGCGCGTAACGGGGAGCTGTTTTTT. Translated: CASSLFAQGARNGELFF.